These 18 T cell receptor beta chains share one sample of origin, sequenced in a study of technical replicates of blood from several donors. Clones were sequenced by immunoSEQ multiplex PCR, and TCRdb holds only the in-frame ones, with some missing. The sample lists about 44,000 clones, around 96% occurring once. Sequencing input: T cells isolated from PBMCs. The source of these receptors is a human donor in good health.

This chain joins TRBV4-1 and TRBJ2-7; weak D call: TRBD1 (6 bases). The germline gives CDR1 MGHRA, CDR2 YSYEKL. The CDR3 spans 14 residues. V shed 4 bases and J shed 5 bases, with 15 bases lying between them. The DNA for the CDR3 is TGCGCCAGCAGCCCGAGGACAGTAAGCAACGAGCAGTACTTC. Encoded protein: CASSPRTVSNEQYF.

This chain connects TRBV2 to TRBJ2-7; D might be TRBD1 (6 bases). The germline V gene has CDR1 SNHLY and CDR2 FYNNEI. Trimming shortened V by 8 bases and J by 1 base, and 15 bases separated the two germline ends. The CDR3 is 14 amino acids. CDR3: CASSFRDTSYEQYF. In DNA form, the CDR3 reads TGTGCCAGCTCGTTCCGGGACACTTCCTACGAGCAGTACTTC.

This clone was observed a single time. The chain combines TRBV5-1 with TRBJ1-1; the match to TRBD1 covers 7 bases. The CDR3 extends over 13 amino acids. Trimming cost V 7 bases and J 4 bases; bases outside gene matches: 7. CDR1 is SGHRS and CDR2 is YFSETQ in the germline V gene. This CDR3 reads CASYDRAGTEAFF. As DNA, the CDR3 is TGCGCCAGCTACGACAGGGCGGGCACTGAAGCTTTCTTT.

V and J are TRBV9 and TRBJ2-7; unclear D gene. V was clipped by 0 bases and J by 3 bases, with 16 bases between them. The CDR3 spans 16 residues. Looked up from germline, CDR1 is SGDLS and CDR2 is YYNGEE. CDR3 in DNA: TGTGCCAGCAGCGTAGGTATCGGTGGGCTGAACTACGAGCAGTACTTC. It translates to CASSVGIGGLNYEQYF. Full variable domain (missing parts from reference TRBV9 and TRBJ2-7): DSGVTQTPKHLITATGQRVTLRCSPRSGDLSVYWYQQSLDQGLQFLIQYYNGEERAKGNILERFSAQQFPDLHSELNLSSLELGDSALYFCASSVGIGGLNYEQYFGPGTRLTVT.

This sequence joins TRBV27 and TRBJ2-2, with TRBD2 identical over 7 bases. Trimming cost V 7 bases and J 6 bases; bases outside gene matches: 17. Germline-derived CDR1 and CDR2 are MNHEY and SMNVEV (reference sequence). This CDR3 has 17 amino acids. CDR3 nucleotide sequence: TGTGCCAGCACCCAACGAGGGCGGGAGCACTTAGCCGGGGAGCTGTTTTTT. It encodes CASTQRGREHLAGELFF.

This chain connects TRBV18 to TRBJ2-1, with D possibly matching TRBD1 (5 bases). The CDR3 has 14 residues. CDR1 KGHSH and CDR2 LQKENI come from the germline V gene. The V and J ends lost 2 bases and 4 bases respectively, with 9 bases between them. CDR3 amino acids: CASSPSTVYNEQFF. The DNA for the CDR3 is TGTGCCAGCTCACCATCGACAGTTTACAATGAGCAGTTCTTC.

The chain is built from TRBV6-5 and TRBJ1-5, with 9 bases that match TRBD1. J gave up 3 bases and V 8 bases, and 8 bases lay outside the gene matches. This CDR3 has 15 residues. From germline, CDR1 is MNHEY and CDR2 SVGAGI. CDR3 in DNA: TGTGCCAGCTCCTCCGGGACAGGGAACAATCAGCCCCAGCATTTT. As protein: CASSSGTGNNQPQHF.

V is TRBV27 and J is TRBJ1-1; D not resolved. The V end lost 3 bases, the J end lost 2 bases, and 10 bases lay between the germline ends. Germline V lookup: CDR1 MNHEY, CDR2 SMNVEV (reference sequence). The CDR3 contains 14 residues. In DNA form, the CDR3 reads TGTGCCAGCAGTTTTGCTGGAGTTAACACTGAAGCTTTCTTT. It translates to CASSFAGVNTEAFF.

This clone was seen a single time. This chain links TRBV27 with TRBJ2-4; D is possibly TRBD1 (6 bases). Germline V CDR1 and CDR2: MNHEY, SMNVEV (reference sequence). This CDR3 has 15 residues. V was trimmed by 8 bases and J by 8 bases, leaving 22 bases between them. The CDR3: CASRVQQDSPYIQYF. CDR3 DNA: TGTGCCAGCCGAGTTCAGCAGGACAGTCCGTACATTCAGTACTTC.

This chain connects TRBV6-6 to TRBJ2-7; TRBD2 matches 9 bases. Germline lookup yields CDR1 MNHNY and CDR2 SVGAGI (reference sequence). The CDR3 has 15 residues. V shed 6 bases, J shed 1 base, and the junction held 7 bases outside the gene matches. This chain's CDR3 is CASRLIAGESYEQYF. CDR3 nucleotides: TGTGCCAGCAGACTTATAGCGGGAGAGTCCTACGAGCAGTACTTC.

This chain joins TRBV6-6 and TRBJ2-1, with D possibly being TRBD2 (7 bases). The CDR3 consists of 15 residues. Trimming removed 5 bases from V and 5 bases from J, with 16 bases in between. CDR1 is MNHNY, CDR2 SVGAGI, per germline (reference sequence). The DNA for the CDR3 is TGTGCCAGCAGTCCCTGGGGGGGCGCCAACAATGAGCAGTTCTTC. Its protein is CASSPWGGANNEQFF.

The chain employs TRBV10-3 and TRBJ1-5; the match to TRBD1 covers 9 bases. Germline V gives CDR1 ENHRY, CDR2 SYGVKD. V trimming: 8 bases; J trimming: 5 bases; junction bases outside the gene matches: 4. The CDR3 runs to 13 residues. The CDR3 DNA reads TGTGCCATCGGGGGACAGGGCTATCAGCCCCAGCATTTT. Translation: CAIGGQGYQPQHF.

The V call is TRBV27, the J call TRBJ2-5; 9 positions agree with TRBD1. The CDR3 loop spans 13 amino acids. Germline trimming cut 4 bases from V and 5 bases from J; bases unmatched to any gene: 2. Looked up from germline, CDR1 is MNHEY and CDR2 is SMNVEV (reference sequence). The DNA for the CDR3 is TGTGCCAGCAGTTACAGGGGGCTGGAGACCCAGTACTTC. It codes for CASSYRGLETQYF.

The chain links TRBV11-2 to TRBJ2-1; D remains ambiguous. The germline gives CDR1 SGHAT, CDR2 FQNNGV. The V end lost 2 bases, the J end lost 7 bases, and 6 bases lay between the germline ends. This CDR3 comprises 12 residues. CDR3 loop: CASSLNKNEQFF. DNA of the CDR3: TGTGCCAGCAGCTTAAACAAAAATGAGCAGTTCTTC.

The genes are TRBV18 and TRBJ2-1; 13 nucleotides line up with TRBD2. The CDR3 covers 17 residues. V shed 3 bases and J 3 bases; nucleotides not matched to a gene: 5. In germline, CDR1 is KGHSH, CDR2 LQKENI. This CDR3 reads CASSPGTSGANYNEQFF. The CDR3 nucleotides are TGTGCCAGCTCACCGGGGACTAGCGGGGCGAACTACAATGAGCAGTTCTTC.

The chain uses TRBV29-1 and TRBJ1-1; 7 bases agree with TRBD1. Germline CDR1 reads SQVTM; CDR2 reads ANQGSEA. V was clipped by 4 bases and J by 5 bases; unmatched bases: 16. The CDR3 is 16 residues long. The CDR3 here is CSVANPGQTKRTEAFF. CDR3 nucleotide sequence: TGCAGCGTTGCCAATCCGGGACAGACAAAAAGGACTGAAGCTTTCTTT.

The chain has TRBV4-2 and TRBJ1-4, with 7 bases aligning to TRBD1. This CDR3 is built from 16 residues. Per the germline V gene, CDR1 is LGHNA and CDR2 is YNFKEQ. The V segment lost 5 bases and the J segment 7 bases; nucleotides outside the gene matches: 13. The CDR3 sequence is CASSTRGGGEGEKLFF. The CDR3 bases are TGTGCCAGCAGCACCCGCGGAGGGGGCGAGGGTGAAAAACTGTTTTTT.

The rearrangement uses TRBV21-1 and TRBJ2-7; TRBD1 was called by the table and not checked on the DNA. TRBV21-1 is a known pseudogene. The CDR3 sequence is 15 residues long. The CDR3 nucleotides read TGTGCCAGCAGCAAATGGGACACACTCCCCTACGAGCAGTACTTC. Translation gives CASSKWDTLPYEQYF.